This T cell receptor (beta chain) was recovered during a study of identical twins. CDR3 length equals 15 residues. Trimming at V came to 6 bases and at J to 5 bases, leaving 12 bases not matched to a gene. This clonotype was seen more than once but under ten times. Its target is unknown. TCRdb ran MiXCR on the 5' RACE reads and lists one entry per CDR3 protein. The sample lists 700,000 or so distinct CDR3 sequences; 8.6% were seen once. General study points: Abundant beta clonotypes from cord blood bore fewer insertions; memory repertoires lacked this pattern. Beta out-of-frame sequences showed weaker excess sharing between twins. Findings came from cross-sectional statistics, without long-term follow-up of donors.

Separately, the same data were catalogued under a study of yellow fever vaccine responses in identical twins. This second study says: Twins reportedly showed a vaccine T cell response that seemed partly convergent and partly personalized.

The origin of this receptor is a young woman in good health. Sequenced: PBMCs. The chain couples TRBV12-3 or TRBV12-4 to TRBJ2-5; TRBD2 matches at 7 bases. CDR3 sequence reads: CASRPRLAGVETQYF. The CDR3 coding sequence is TGTGCCAGCAGGCCCCGACTAGCCGGGGTCGAGACCCAGTACTTC.